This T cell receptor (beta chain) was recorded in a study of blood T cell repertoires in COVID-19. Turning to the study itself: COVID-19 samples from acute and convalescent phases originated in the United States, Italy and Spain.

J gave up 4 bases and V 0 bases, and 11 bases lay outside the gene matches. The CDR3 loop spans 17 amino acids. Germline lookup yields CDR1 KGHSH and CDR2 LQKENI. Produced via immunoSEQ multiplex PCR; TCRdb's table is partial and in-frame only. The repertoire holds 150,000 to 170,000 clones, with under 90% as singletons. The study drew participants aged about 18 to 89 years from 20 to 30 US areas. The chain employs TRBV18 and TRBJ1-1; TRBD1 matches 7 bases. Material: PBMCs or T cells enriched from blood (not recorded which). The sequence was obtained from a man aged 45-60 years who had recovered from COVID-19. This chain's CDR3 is CASSPPMAGGLSTEAFF. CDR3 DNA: TGTGCCAGCTCACCACCGATGGCAGGGGGGTTGTCCACTGAAGCTTTCTTT.